The entry that follows covers one TCR beta chain sequence. The CDR3 totals 17 residues. Looked up from germline, CDR1 is SGHAT and CDR2 is FQNNGV. Unmatched junction bases numbered 6, after V lost 5 bases and J lost 2 bases. The source of the sample is a study of blood T cell repertoires in COVID-19. This table comes from immunoSEQ multiplex PCR, and its TCRdb copy is limited to in-frame clones, with some not included. The sample has approximately 210,000 clones, around 91% seen once. The sequencing sample was made of peripheral blood. The chain employs TRBV11-2 and TRBJ2-3; TRBD2 aligns across 14 bases. The origin of this receptor is a woman in her forties with acute or convalescent COVID-19. CDR3 nucleotides: TGTGCCAGCAGCCAGGGGACTAGCGGGGGATACACAGATACGCAGTATTTT. Residues: CASSQGTSGGYTDTQYF.